This entry describes one T cell receptor beta chain. TCRdb keeps only in-frame clones here, not all; method: immunoSEQ multiplex PCR. Of over 20,000 clones detected, roughly 88% appear once; the ten largest clones hold just over 35%. This record comes from a study of OX40 agonist ivuxolimab in advanced cancers. On the study more broadly: Enrollees could have had prior anti-PD-1, anti-PD-L1 or anti-CTLA-4 therapy, which 35% to 40% had received.

CDR1 and CDR2 (germline): MNHNS, SASEGT. Trimming stripped 4 bases from V and 1 base from J, with 10 bases between. The CDR3 loop spans 14 amino acids. The clonotype comes from an adult with an advanced solid tumor such as melanoma, head and neck, liver or kidney cancer. Sample: CD4+ or CD8+ T cells sorted from blood, taken in a trial of the OX40 agonist ivuxolimab. The rearrangement joins TRBV6-1 to TRBJ1-1, with a weak D call TRBD1 (5 bases). CDR3 sequence (DNA): TGTGCCAGCAGTGTGGGGGTGGAGAACACTGAAGCTTTCTTT. Translating it yields CASSVGVENTEAFF.